The following is a TCR beta chain sequence with its context. The target antigen is unknown. The method was immunoSEQ multiplex PCR; TCRdb's version includes in-frame clones alone and lacks a portion of them. Of around 140,000 clones in the sample, roughly nine tenths were seen once. These data are taken from a study of T cell responses to AZD1222 COVID-19 vaccine. Findings of the study overall: Every sample of the repertoires postdated the peak T cell response. The donor cohort was predominantly white British with a female majority, and clonal diversity may have been underestimated. Increased Spike-specific TCR breadth and depth were observed after two AZD1222 doses. CD4 TCRs covered the whole spike, strongest at regions 160-218 and 743-854.

This receptor was identified in an adult in good health. The starting material was peripheral blood, obtained on day 0 of AZD1222 vaccination.

DNA for the CDR3: TGTGCCAGCAGCCCTAGCGGGACAGGGTCCTATGGCTACACCTTC. Amino acid sequence: CASSPSGTGSYGYTF. This chain connects TRBV11-2 to TRBJ1-2; TRBD1 matches at 9 bases. Germline V CDR1 and CDR2: SGHAT, FQNNGV. V lost 5 bases, J lost 4 bases, and 8 bases stayed unmatched. CDR3 length: 15 residues.